The 27 T cell receptor beta chains presented below share a single source sample, sequenced in a study of T-cell reconstitution after alpha-beta-depleted transplantation in children. Unique molecular identifiers featured in how the TCRbeta library was prepared. TCRdb ran MiXCR on the PCR reads and lists one entry per CDR3 protein. Here the sample spans nearly 200,000 distinct CDR3 sequences, roughly 6% being singletons. The sequencing used PBMCs, collected before TCRalphabeta/CD19-depleted stem cell transplant. All receptors derive from a girl younger than two with combined immunodeficiency, due to receive a stem cell transplant.

This clonotype has a count of ten or more. The chain employs TRBV7-8 and TRBJ2-1; weak D call: TRBD1 (6 bases). V was pared by 5 bases and J by 4 bases, with 15 bases between. The CDR3 length is 15 residues. In germline, CDR1 is SGHVS, CDR2 FQNEAQ. CDR3 DNA: TGTGCCAGCAGCCTAGTATCCAGGGGTTACAATGAGCAGTTCTTC. It is translated as CASSLVSRGYNEQFF. The variable domain in full, completed from reference TRBV7-8 and TRBJ2-1, reads GAGVSQSPRYKVAKRGQDVALRCDPISGHVSLFWYQQALGQGPEFLTYFQNEAQLDKSGLPSDRFFAERPEGSVSTLKIQRTQQEDSAVYLCASSLVSRGYNEQFFGPGTRLTVL.

This clonotype was found many times. The rearrangement links TRBV29-1 to TRBJ2-1; tentative D call: TRBD2 (5 bases). Germline V gene sequence: CDR1 SQVTM, CDR2 ANQGSEA. The CDR3 spans 12 residues. V gave up 4 bases and J gave up 12 bases, with 16 bases separating them. In DNA, the CDR3 is TGCAGCGTTGTTGACGCCGAGAGGGTGCAGTTCTTC. It translates to CSVVDAERVQFF.

V and J are TRBV7-9 and TRBJ2-5, with D perhaps matching TRBD2 (6 bases). The CDR3 runs to 15 residues. Germline loops: CDR1 SEHNR, CDR2 FQNEAQ (reference sequence). Trimming pared 1 base from V and 5 bases from J, leaving 14 bases between. For the CDR3, the DNA is TGTGCCAGCAGCTTAGGGGACTCTCTCGGGGAGACCCAGTACTTC. It encodes CASSLGDSLGETQYF.

The table lists this clonotype with many counts. This chain connects TRBV6-5 to TRBJ2-7, with TRBD1 identical over 7 bases. Trimming took 9 bases from V and 3 from J; bases not matched to a gene: 14. The CDR3 is 15 amino acids. The germline gives CDR1 MNHEY, CDR2 SVGAGI. CDR3 bases: TGTGCCAGTGAATCCGGACAGGCCTCCGGCTACGAGCAGTACTTC. Protein: CASESGQASGYEQYF.

In this sample, this clonotype turned up many times. This chain links TRBV30 with TRBJ1-1; TRBD1 matches at 7 bases. The CDR3 totals 12 residues. The trim removed 3 bases at V and 11 bases at J, leaving 9 bases unmatched. Germline lookup yields CDR1 GTSNPN and CDR2 SVGIG (reference sequence). The CDR3 DNA reads as TGTGCCTGGAGCGAGACAGGGACGGCGGCTTTCTTT. Amino acids: CAWSETGTAAFF.

In its sample, this clonotype was seen many times. The chain recombines TRBV6-5 with TRBJ2-1; tentative D call: TRBD1 (5 bases). This CDR3 has 17 residues. The V gene lost 0 bases and the J gene lost 4 bases, with 16 bases spanning the gap. In germline, CDR1 is MNHEY, CDR2 SVGAGI. The CDR3 here is CASSYSWQGILYNEQFF. DNA of the CDR3: TGTGCCAGCAGTTACTCATGGCAGGGTATTCTTTACAATGAGCAGTTCTTC.

This clonotype was seen repeatedly, ten times or more. The chain links TRBV27 to TRBJ2-3, with D maybe TRBD2 (6 bases). V lost 6 bases and J 2 bases, leaving 12 bases between the germline ends. The CDR3 length is 14 residues. CDR1 is MNHEY and CDR2 is SMNVEV in the germline V gene (reference sequence). Written as DNA, the CDR3 is TGTGCCAGCAGGGCTAGCGAATACACAGATACGCAGTATTTT. Translating it yields CASRASEYTDTQYF.

This clonotype was recorded many times. The gene calls are TRBV29-1 and TRBJ1-2; TRBD1 is a possible D gene (6 bases). The V gene's germline CDR1 is SQVTM and CDR2 ANQGSEA. The CDR3 loop spans 10 amino acids. The V and J ends lost 5 bases and 8 bases respectively, with 9 bases between them. Here the CDR3 DNA reads TGCAGCGTTTACAGGGACGGCTACACCTTC. Translated: CSVYRDGYTF.

There are many counts of this clonotype. The rearrangement joins TRBV28 to TRBJ2-2; unclear D gene. Germline V gene sequence: CDR1 MDHEN, CDR2 SYDVKM. This CDR3 has 15 amino acids. Trimming shortened V by 2 bases and J by 3 bases, and 10 bases separated the two germline ends. The CDR3 bases are TGTGCCAGCAGTTTAAAAGGGTTCGACACCGGGGAGCTGTTTTTT. Amino acids: CASSLKGFDTGELFF.

This clonotype was picked up many times. The chain carries TRBV27 and TRBJ2-7, with D possibly TRBD2 on 6 matching bases. Germline V gives CDR1 MNHEY, CDR2 SMNVEV (reference sequence). Trimming stripped 3 bases from V and 0 bases from J, with 9 bases between. The CDR3 is 14 amino acids. The CDR3 here is CASSFRGDSYEQYF. The CDR3 bases are TGTGCCAGCAGTTTCCGCGGGGACTCCTACGAGCAGTACTTC.

Ten or more counts support this clonotype. This chain uses TRBV13 with TRBJ2-5, with 7 bases matching TRBD1. Germline CDR1 and CDR2: PRHDT and FYEKMQ (reference sequence). The CDR3 consists of 16 residues. The V and J ends lost 5 bases and 2 bases, in that order; junction bases with no gene match: 11. In DNA, the CDR3 is TGTGCCAGCAGCATTGGACAGGCCTGGAAACAAGAGACCCAGTACTTC. Protein product: CASSIGQAWKQETQYF.

For this clonotype: Since a much larger clone is just one base distant, this may be a read error. The V and J genes are TRBV20-1 and TRBJ2-7; the D gene is possibly TRBD2 (6 bases). The germline CDR1 and CDR2 sequences are DFQATT and SNEGSKA (reference sequence). The CDR3 runs to 14 residues. Written as DNA, the CDR3 is TGCTGTGCTAGAGTTATCGGGGGAGGATACGAGCAGTACTTC. This translates into CCARVIGGGYEQYF.

This clonotype was detected many times. The chain recombines TRBV4-1 with TRBJ2-7, with 7 bases lining up with TRBD1. V lost 4 bases to trimming and J lost 5 bases; unmatched junction nucleotides: 11. The CDR3 runs to 15 residues. The V gene's germline CDR1 is MGHRA and CDR2 YSYEKL. In nucleotides, the CDR3 is TGCGCCAGCAGCCGAGGACAGGTAATACAGAACGAGCAGTACTTC. Translating it yields CASSRGQVIQNEQYF.

This clonotype was counted at least ten times. The chain carries TRBV12-3 or TRBV12-4 and TRBJ2-5; D unclear. This CDR3 has 15 amino acids. The V end lost 5 bases, the J end lost 5 bases, and 18 bases lay between the germline ends. The CDR3 DNA reads TGTGCCAGCAGTCTGGTGGTCACGGGTGGCGAGACCCAGTACTTC. Translating it yields CASSLVVTGGETQYF.

Only a few counts were recorded for this clonotype. The V call is TRBV20-1, the J call TRBJ1-6; maybe TRBD1 (5 bases). The CDR3 extends over 14 amino acids. V lost 6 bases, J lost 8 bases, and 17 bases lay in between. Germline CDR1 reads DFQATT; CDR2 reads SNEGSKA (reference sequence). The CDR3: CSAKIGDSDSPLHF. CDR3 DNA: TGCAGTGCCAAGATCGGCGACAGCGATTCACCCCTCCACTTT.

This clonotype was counted ten times or more. The chain links TRBV12-3 or TRBV12-4 to TRBJ2-5, with unresolved D. With 5 bases removed from V and 1 base from J, the gap between germline ends came to 11 bases. The length of the CDR3 is 14 residues. Written as DNA, the CDR3 is TGTGCCAGCAGTCCCATCTCCCCCCAAGAGACCCAGTACTTC. Translation gives CASSPISPQETQYF.

This clonotype appeared many times. The CDR3 region has the DNA TGTGCCAGCAGCTCACCCCGAGTAGGGACAGGGACATCGGATAATGAAAAACTGTTTTTT. This encodes CASSSPRVGTGTSDNEKLFF. The V gene is TRBV11-1, the J gene TRBJ1-4, with 9 positions matching TRBD1. This CDR3 has 20 amino acids. Unmatched junction bases numbered 19, after V lost 4 bases and J lost 4 bases. The germline V gene has CDR1 SGHAT and CDR2 FQDESV (reference sequence). Full variable domain (remainder filled in from reference TRBV11-1 and TRBJ1-4): EAEVAQSPRYKITEKSQAVAFWCDPISGHATLYWYRQILGQGPELLVQFQDESVVDDSQLPKDRFSAERLKGVDSTLKIQPAELGDSAMYLCASSSPRVGTGTSDNEKLFFGSGTQLSVL.

A few counts support this clonotype. The chain has TRBV7-6 and TRBJ2-6; D may match TRBD1 or TRBD2 (6 bases each). This CDR3 comprises 16 residues. Germline V gene sequence: CDR1 SGHVS, CDR2 FNYEAQ. V lost 1 base to trimming and J lost 3 bases, with 10 bases between them. The CDR3 coding sequence is TGTGCCAGCAGCTTAGTACAGGGAGGTGGGGCCAACGTCCTGACTTTC. Its translation: CASSLVQGGGANVLTF.

Ten or more counts support this clonotype. This CDR3 reads CASSPGLAGPTKNNEQFF. CDR3 nucleotide sequence: TGTGCCAGCAGCCCAGGACTAGCGGGGCCAACTAAAAACAATGAGCAGTTCTTC. The chain recombines TRBV4-2 with TRBJ2-1; 12 positions agree with TRBD2. The CDR3 loop spans 18 amino acids. Germline V CDR1 and CDR2: LGHNA, YNFKEQ. J lost 5 bases, V lost 4 bases, and 12 bases had no gene match.

This clonotype has ten or more counts. The chain links TRBV20-1 to TRBJ1-2; 8 nucleotides match TRBD1. The CDR3 runs 13 residues. The trim removed 4 bases at V and 4 bases at J, leaving 5 bases unmatched. CDR1 DFQATT and CDR2 SNEGSKA come from the germline V gene (reference sequence). CDR3 protein: CSAMTGEGYGYTF. The CDR3 coding sequence is TGCAGTGCTATGACAGGGGAGGGCTATGGCTACACCTTC.

This chain links TRBV3-1 with TRBJ2-1; 10 bases line up with TRBD2. Germline V gene data show CDR1 as LGHDT and CDR2 as YNNKEL (reference sequence). The CDR3 length is 15 residues. V was clipped by 5 bases and J by 3 bases; unmatched bases: 4. The DNA for the CDR3 is TGTGCCAGCAGCTCGCTAGCGGGGGACTACAATGAGCAGTTCTTC. It specifies CASSSLAGDYNEQFF.

This clonotype was counted many times. The gene calls are TRBV7-8 and TRBJ2-1; 7 bases agree with TRBD2. CDR3 length: 20 amino acids. Trimming removed 4 bases from V and 1 base from J; junction bases left unmatched: 19. The V gene's germline CDR1 is SGHVS and CDR2 FQNEAQ. The CDR3 DNA is TGTGCCAGCAGCTCTTATTCCTGGAGTATGGCGGGGGATTCCTACAATGAGCAGTTCTTC. This gives the protein CASSSYSWSMAGDSYNEQFF.

This clonotype was counted many times. The rearrangement uses TRBV10-3 and TRBJ2-7; TRBD1 matches 7 bases. V dropped 2 bases and J dropped 4; count of bases not matched to a gene: 8. Germline CDR1 ENHRY, CDR2 SYGVKD. The CDR3 length is 15 residues. The CDR3 region is CAISEPGQVRYEQYF. CDR3 coding DNA: TGTGCCATCAGTGAGCCTGGACAGGTAAGGTACGAGCAGTACTTC.

This clonotype occurred many times. The chain joins TRBV7-9 to TRBJ2-7; 9 bases match TRBD2. Trimming removed 1 base from V and 6 bases from J; junction bases left unmatched: 7. Looked up from germline, CDR1 is SEHNR and CDR2 is FQNEAQ (reference sequence). The CDR3 contains 15 residues. The CDR3 loop is CASSLDRLAGLEQYF. DNA of the CDR3: TGTGCCAGCAGCTTAGATAGGCTAGCGGGACTCGAGCAGTACTTC.

This clonotype was counted at least ten times. The chain joins TRBV29-1 to TRBJ1-1; D uncertain. CDR3 length equals 12 residues. With 6 bases removed from V and 6 bases from J, the gap between germline ends came to 14 bases. In germline, CDR1 is SQVTM, CDR2 ANQGSEA. The CDR3 DNA sequence: TGCAGCGTCCTTCAGGAGAAACCTGAAGCTTTCTTT. This sequence encodes CSVLQEKPEAFF. Combining the CDR3 with reference TRBV29-1 and TRBJ1-1 gives the whole variable domain SAVISQKPSRDICQRGTSLTIQCQVDSQVTMMFWYRQQPGQSLTLIATANQGSEATYESGFVIDKFPISRPNLTFSTLTVSNMSPEDSSIYLCSVLQEKPEAFFGQGTRLTVV.

In its sample, this clonotype was seen many times. The CDR3 sequence: CASSYDTGQGSGYTF. The CDR3 nucleotides read TGTGCCAGCAGTTACGATACCGGACAGGGAAGTGGCTACACCTTC. The chain uses TRBV6-5 and TRBJ1-2, with 8 bases fitting TRBD1. CDR1 and CDR2 from the germline V gene are MNHEY and SVGAGI. CDR3 length equals 15 residues. The ends lost 2 bases at V and 7 bases at J; junction bases unmatched: 9.

Ten or more counts support this clonotype. This sequence joins TRBV7-9 and TRBJ1-3; no clear D. V dropped 10 bases and J dropped 4 bases, with 20 bases sitting between them. CDR1 SEHNR and CDR2 FQNEAQ come from the germline V gene (reference sequence). There are 15 residues in the CDR3. The CDR3 DNA reads as TGTGCCACCCCCCCGACTGGGAATTCGGGAAACACCATATATTTT. Amino acids: CATPPTGNSGNTIYF.